These 9 T cell receptor beta chains share one sample of origin, sequenced in a study of blood T cells in healthy people across ages. A sample-barcoded 5' primer and a J-beta primer mix were used in a second PCR of roughly 7 to 12 cycles. TCRdb analysed the 5' RACE reads with MiXCR anew, one entry per CDR3 protein. The data show around 710,000 distinct CDR3 sequences, roughly 43% seen once. The sample comprised blood. These receptors all come from a woman aged 55 to 70 in good health.

The chain is built from TRBV7-7 and TRBJ2-3; 9 positions agree with TRBD2. The CDR3 sequence is 13 residues long. CDR1 and CDR2 (germline): SSHAT, FNYEAQ (reference sequence). CDR3 amino acids: CASGGSLTDTQYF. DNA of the CDR3: TGTGCTAGCGGGGGCAGCCTCACAGATACGCAGTATTTT.

This sequence joins TRBV9 and TRBJ2-7; D is unresolved. V lost 0 bases and J lost 3, with 7 bases in between. This CDR3 comprises 13 residues. Germline V gives CDR1 SGDLS, CDR2 YYNGEE. CDR3 sequence reads: CASSVVGDYEQYF. The DNA for the CDR3 is TGTGCCAGCAGCGTAGTCGGCGACTACGAGCAGTACTTC.

This clonotype was found a few times. The rearrangement links TRBV7-2 to TRBJ2-1, with TRBD2 matching over 11 bases. This CDR3 contains 16 residues. V was pared by 5 bases and J by 4 bases, with 7 bases of the junction left unmatched. Germline CDR1 is SGHTA and CDR2 is FQGNSA. CDR3 nucleotides: TGTGCCAGCAGCCGGGAGGGGACTAGCGGATACAATGAGCAGTTCTTC. Residues: CASSREGTSGYNEQFF.

The rearrangement uses TRBV20-1 and TRBJ2-7; tentatively, D is TRBD1 (5 bases). V lost 3 bases and J lost 0, with 12 bases in between. The CDR3 contains 14 residues. The germline gives CDR1 DFQATT, CDR2 SNEGSKA (reference sequence). CDR3 protein: CSASGARSSYEQYF. The CDR3 nucleotides read TGCAGTGCTAGTGGGGCGAGAAGCTCCTACGAGCAGTACTTC.

This clonotype showed up just a few times. The chain combines TRBV11-2 with TRBJ2-5; no clear D. Looked up from germline, CDR1 is SGHAT and CDR2 is FQNNGV. The CDR3 loop spans 16 amino acids. The germline V and J ends were trimmed by 5 bases and 1 base, with 17 bases remaining between them. The CDR3 nucleotides are TGTGCCAGCAGCCCGGGTCTCGACACAGTCCAAGAGACCCAGTACTTC. It codes for CASSPGLDTVQETQYF.

This clonotype occurred many times. The V gene is TRBV7-9, the J gene TRBJ2-1; the D gene could be TRBD1 or TRBD2 (5 bases each). Germline CDR1 and CDR2: SEHNR and FQNEAQ (reference sequence). Trimming took 5 bases from V and 1 from J, leaving 18 bases between them. The CDR3 is made up of 17 amino acids. The CDR3 region is CASSRRPGTRSYNEQFF. CDR3 in DNA: TGTGCCAGCAGCCGACGACCCGGGACCAGATCCTACAATGAGCAGTTCTTC.

This chain links TRBV4-1 with TRBJ2-7, with unresolved D. Germline lookup yields CDR1 MGHRA and CDR2 YSYEKL. The CDR3 runs to 16 residues. Trimming pared 0 bases from V and 0 bases from J, leaving 12 bases between. The CDR3, as DNA: TGCGCCAGCAGCCAAGATCTATCTGAAAGCTCCTACGAGCAGTACTTC. Its protein product is CASSQDLSESSYEQYF.

This clonotype occurred a few times. V and J are TRBV29-1 and TRBJ1-2, with D tentatively TRBD1 (6 bases). Trimming stripped 7 bases from V and 2 bases from J, with 14 bases between. The germline gives CDR1 SQVTM, CDR2 ANQGSEA. The CDR3 extends over 13 amino acids. The CDR3 region is CSAFSDRNYGYTF. The DNA for the CDR3 is TGCAGCGCCTTCTCGGACAGAAACTATGGCTACACCTTC.

This chain connects TRBV20-1 to TRBJ2-4; 15 nucleotides align to TRBD2. The junction had 12 bases not matched to a gene; V was cut back by 6 bases and J by 9 bases. This CDR3 region has 16 residues. Looked up from germline, CDR1 is DFQATT and CDR2 is SNEGSKA (reference sequence). CDR3 nucleotide sequence: TGCAGTGCAAGGACTAGCGGGAGGGTCCTTGTGGGCATTCAGTACTTC. Protein product: CSARTSGRVLVGIQYF.